The 15 T cell receptor beta chains below were found in one sample sequenced in a study of siplizumab effects on memory and regulatory T cells. Generated by immunoSEQ multiplex PCR, the TCRdb table keeps only in-frame clones and is missing some. This sample has 99,000 or so clones, with more than 85% found just once. Sequencing was performed on Tregs sorted from blood. The receptors come from a human donor in good health.

This clone was counted a few times. The gene calls are TRBV5-1 and TRBJ2-2; D is unresolved. The V gene lost 0 bases and the J gene lost 6 bases, with 6 bases spanning the gap. CDR1 is SGHRS, CDR2 YFSETQ, per germline. The CDR3 loop spans 13 amino acids. The CDR3 reads CASSLDVAGELFF. In nucleotides, the CDR3 is TGCGCCAGCAGCTTGGATGTAGCCGGGGAGCTGTTTTTT.

Relative to its sample, this clone is medium-sized (0.01 to 0.1%). The V call is TRBV18, the J call TRBJ1-2; D gene ambiguous. This CDR3 is built from 14 residues. Germline V gene lookup returns CDR1 KGHSH and CDR2 LQKENI. The ends were cut back, 1 base at V and 3 bases at J, with 9 bases in the middle. The CDR3 loop reads CASSPRMGDYGYTF. The DNA of the CDR3 is TGTGCCAGCTCACCACGGATGGGTGACTATGGCTACACCTTC.

V gene TRBV12-2 combines with J gene TRBJ1-6. TRBV12-2 is assigned pseudogene status. The CDR3 sequence is 20 residues long. CDR3 in amino acids: CASRLVFFGGPSLYNSPLHF. For the CDR3, the DNA is TGTGCAAGTCGCTTAGTGTTTTTCGGGGGTCCGTCGCTTTATAATTCACCCCTCCACTTT.

CDR3 region: CASSLAQGGHNEQFF. The CDR3 DNA follows: TGTGCCAGCAGCTTAGCGCAGGGGGGGCATAATGAGCAGTTCTTC. The chain links TRBV7-8 to TRBJ2-1; D may correspond to TRBD1 or TRBD2 (7 bases each). Germline lookup yields CDR1 SGHVS and CDR2 FQNEAQ. The CDR3 runs to 15 residues. V lost 0 bases and J lost 7, with 13 bases in between.

V is TRBV6-5 and J is TRBJ1-6; D perhaps matches TRBD1 (6 bases). The CDR3 runs 16 residues. Germline lookup yields CDR1 MNHEY and CDR2 SVGAGI. The V end was cut by 2 bases, the J end by 8 bases, with 16 bases between. The CDR3 bases are TGTGCCAGCAGTTACCGAAGAACAGGGTTCGATTCACCCCTCCACTTT. Encoded protein: CASSYRRTGFDSPLHF.

The chain has TRBV30 and TRBJ2-3, with TRBD2 identical over 7 bases. Germline lookup yields CDR1 GTSNPN and CDR2 SVGIG (reference sequence). The CDR3 has 15 amino acids. The V gene end was trimmed by 4 bases and the J gene end by 1 base; junction bases not matched to a gene: 8. CDR3 bases: TGTGCCTGGACCGGCGTAGCGGGCGGCACAGATACGCAGTATTTT. Encoded protein: CAWTGVAGGTDTQYF.

The V and J genes are TRBV7-2 and TRBJ2-7; TRBD2 matches at 8 bases. CDR3 length: 17 residues. The germline gives CDR1 SGHTA, CDR2 FQGNSA. After removal of 5 bases from V and 5 bases from J, the junction contained 17 bases not matched to a gene. The CDR3 DNA follows: TGTGCCAGCAGCGCACTATTCCGGGCGGGAGGCCTAGACGAGCAGTACTTC. Amino acid sequence: CASSALFRAGGLDEQYF.

The genes are TRBV6-6 and TRBJ1-2, with no clear D. There are 13 residues in the CDR3. Germline loops: CDR1 MNHNY, CDR2 SVGAGI (reference sequence). V was clipped by 0 bases and J by 6 bases, with 8 bases between them. The CDR3 region has the DNA TGTGCCAGCAGTTACTCTCTAGGGAATGGCTACACCTTC. Protein product: CASSYSLGNGYTF.

The chain links TRBV10-3 to TRBJ1-2; D might be TRBD1 (5 bases). Germline V lookup: CDR1 ENHRY, CDR2 SYGVKD. The CDR3 spans 11 residues. V was cut by 7 bases and J by 4 bases, with 7 bases left in between. For the CDR3, the DNA is TGTGCCATCACTGACAGCTATGGCTACACCTTC. Translation gives CAITDSYGYTF.

The chain recombines TRBV28 with TRBJ2-2; D is ambiguous. The germline V gene has CDR1 MDHEN and CDR2 SYDVKM. The CDR3 runs 11 residues. V dropped 2 bases and J dropped 7 bases, with 2 bases sitting between them. In DNA form, the CDR3 reads TGTGCCAGCAGTTTAAGCGGGGAGCTGTTTTTT. This translates into CASSLSGELFF.

The chain's CDR3 is CASSPMTGAGYTF. Written as DNA, the CDR3 is TGTGCCAGCTCACCTATGACTGGGGCTGGCTACACCTTC. This rearrangement joins TRBV18 to TRBJ1-2; TRBD1 might be the D (5 bases). The CDR3 is 13 amino acids. V lost 3 bases and J 7 bases, leaving 12 bases between the germline ends. The germline CDR1 and CDR2 sequences are KGHSH and LQKENI.

The CDR3 spells CASRKETNYGYTF. CDR3 coding DNA: TGTGCCAGCAGAAAAGAGACTAACTATGGCTACACCTTC. V and J are TRBV5-4 and TRBJ1-2, with D hard to call. This CDR3 has 13 amino acids. CDR1 is SGHNT, CDR2 YYREEE, per germline (reference sequence). Trimming stripped 5 bases from V and 0 bases from J, with 8 bases between.

The chain employs TRBV7-6 and TRBJ2-7; 10 bases are a match to TRBD1. The CDR3 runs to 13 residues. J was trimmed by 4 bases and V by 4 bases; bases with no gene match: 1. Germline-derived CDR1 and CDR2 are SGHVS and FNYEAQ. The CDR3 region has the DNA TGTGCCAGCAGCTCGGACAGGGGGTACGAGCAGTACTTC. Translated, it gives CASSSDRGYEQYF.

The CDR3 region has the DNA TGCGCCAGCAGCCAAGTCGACCGCCAAGAGACCCAGTACTTC. It specifies CASSQVDRQETQYF. This rearrangement joins TRBV4-1 to TRBJ2-5, with D unresolved. The V gene's germline CDR1 is MGHRA and CDR2 YSYEKL. The length of the CDR3 is 14 residues. The germline V and J ends were trimmed by 1 base and 1 base, with 7 bases remaining between them.

The chain links TRBV6-6 to TRBJ2-7, with a possible D match to TRBD1 (6 bases). In germline, CDR1 is MNHNY, CDR2 SVGAGI (reference sequence). Trimming stripped 5 bases from V and 3 bases from J, with 11 bases between. The CDR3 spans 13 residues. CDR3 loop: CASSTTGFYEQYF. The CDR3 DNA is TGTGCCAGCAGTACAACAGGGTTCTACGAGCAGTACTTC.